This T cell receptor (beta chain) appears in the sequencing data of a study of T-cell memory formation after mild COVID-19. TCRdb re-called the 5' RACE reads with MiXCR, one entry per CDR3 protein. The sample holds about 470,000 distinct CDR3 sequences, 15% to 20% seen once. Sequenced: PBMCs or a T cell subset sorted from them (not recorded which). The source is an adult woman who had mild COVID-19 (a few samples of this study predate the infection). Cell type and time point are not known.

DNA of the CDR3: TGCAGTGCTAGAGATGATGGGTGGGTCCGGGAATGGGGCCCAGATACGCAGTATTTT. Its protein is CSARDDGWVREWGPDTQYF. V and J are TRBV20-1 and TRBJ2-3; D could derive from TRBD1 or TRBD2 (5 bases each). Germline V gene sequence: CDR1 DFQATT, CDR2 SNEGSKA (reference sequence). V was shortened by 0 bases and J by 4 bases, with 26 bases between the two germline ends. This CDR3 region has 19 residues.